This entry lists 25 T cell receptor beta chains sequenced from one sample in a study of OX40 agonist ivuxolimab in advanced cancers. Sequenced by immunoSEQ multiplex PCR; TCRdb stores in-frame clones only, minus some. The sample yields tens of thousands of clones, 90% to 95% seen once. The source material was CD4+ or CD8+ T cells sorted from blood, sampled in a trial of the OX40 agonist ivuxolimab. These receptors were taken from an adult with an advanced solid tumor such as melanoma, head and neck, liver or kidney cancer.

This clone occurred a few times. The rearrangement joins TRBV5-4 to TRBJ1-5; D unresolved. V was cut by 1 base and J by 0 bases, with 5 bases left in between. Looked up from germline, CDR1 is SGHNT and CDR2 is YYREEE (reference sequence). This CDR3 has 14 residues. CDR3 protein: CASSLMGSNQPQHF. CDR3 in DNA: TGTGCCAGCAGCTTGATGGGTAGCAATCAGCCCCAGCATTTT.

The chain has TRBV9 and TRBJ2-1; possibly TRBD2 for D (6 bases). Germline CDR1 reads SGDLS; CDR2 reads YYNGEE. The CDR3 runs 15 residues. Trimming removed 3 bases at V and 1 base at J, with 11 bases between. The CDR3 nucleotides are TGTGCCAGCAGCGGCCGGGACTCGTCCTACAATGAGCAGTTCTTC. Its protein product is CASSGRDSSYNEQFF.

The chain couples TRBV5-5 to TRBJ1-4; D perhaps matches TRBD1 (5 bases). Germline V gene sequence: CDR1 SGHKS, CDR2 YYEKEE (reference sequence). The CDR3 totals 18 residues. Trimming pared 0 bases from V and 12 bases from J, leaving 27 bases between. For the CDR3, the DNA is TGTGCCAGCAGCTTGGCCCATCTGAGGTTCCAGGGTCAGGGTGAACTGTTTTTT. Residues: CASSLAHLRFQGQGELFF.

The V call is TRBV5-1, the J call TRBJ2-7; perhaps TRBD2 as D (6 bases). V was clipped by 4 bases and J by 0 bases, with 8 bases between them. Germline CDR1 SGHRS, CDR2 YFSETQ. The CDR3 consists of 13 residues. CDR3 coding DNA: TGCGCCAGCAGCGTTAGCGGCTCCTACGAGCAGTACTTC. It yields the protein CASSVSGSYEQYF.

CDR3 region: CASSQDGQRGSQPYEQYF. The CDR3 DNA sequence: TGCGCCAGCAGCCAAGATGGCCAGAGGGGGTCCCAGCCCTACGAGCAGTACTTC. The chain links TRBV4-1 to TRBJ2-7, with a possible D match to TRBD1 (6 bases). Trimming cost V 0 bases and J 2 bases, with 20 bases left between them. Germline CDR1 and CDR2: MGHRA and YSYEKL. The CDR3 runs to 18 residues.

The J gene is TRBJ1-2, the V gene TRBV27; a possible D gene is TRBD1 (5 bases). CDR3 length: 15 residues. V was trimmed by 5 bases and J by 8 bases, leaving 21 bases between them. The V gene's germline CDR1 is MNHEY and CDR2 SMNVEV (reference sequence). CDR3 DNA sequence: TGTGCCAGCAGTCCCCGGGGCCCAGGTTCAGGGGGCTACACCTTC. Translated, it gives CASSPRGPGSGGYTF.

This clone has only a few counts. The chain joins TRBV10-3 to TRBJ1-1; D is possibly TRBD1 (5 bases). Per the germline V gene, CDR1 is ENHRY and CDR2 is SYGVKD. V was clipped by 6 bases and J by 1 base, with 12 bases between them. The CDR3 length is 14 residues. The CDR3 region is CAIRQTVTNTEAFF. The CDR3 bases are TGTGCCATCAGGCAGACAGTTACGAACACTGAAGCTTTCTTT.

The V gene is TRBV7-9, the J gene TRBJ2-2; 7 nucleotides agree with TRBD1. J was trimmed by 6 bases and V by 8 bases; bases with no gene match: 9. Germline lookup yields CDR1 SEHNR and CDR2 FQNEAQ (reference sequence). The CDR3 extends over 14 amino acids. This CDR3 reads CASGHRGIAGELFF. The CDR3 DNA reads as TGTGCCAGCGGCCACAGGGGTATTGCCGGGGAGCTGTTTTTT.

About this clone: Germline and junction disagree at one end, which may indicate a read error. V and J are TRBV7-7 and TRBJ1-4; D perhaps matches TRBD1 (5 bases). Germline V gene sequence: CDR1 SSHAT, CDR2 FNYEAQ (reference sequence). This CDR3 contains 14 residues. The CDR3 loop reads CASSQGPDNEKLFF. The CDR3 coding sequence is TGTGCTAGCAGCCAGGGACCGGATAATGAAAAACTGTTTTTT. Filled out from reference TRBV7-7 and TRBJ1-4, the complete variable domain reads GAGVSQSPRYKVTKRGQDVTLRCDPISSHATLYWYQQALGQGPEFLTYFNYEAQPDKSGLPSDRFSAERPEGSISTLTIQRTEQRDSAMYRCASSQGPDNEKLFFGSGTQLSVL.

The J gene is TRBJ2-7, the V gene TRBV5-5; no firm D call. V lost 4 bases and J 7 bases, leaving 15 bases between the germline ends. The CDR3 is 13 residues long. CDR1 and CDR2 from the germline V gene are SGHKS and YYEKEE (reference sequence). The CDR3 loop is CASSPITHQEQYF. CDR3 DNA: TGTGCCAGCAGCCCTATCACACACCAGGAGCAGTACTTC.

V and J are TRBV5-4 and TRBJ2-7; D is perhaps TRBD2 (6 bases). This CDR3 spans 12 amino acids. Germline values: CDR1 SGHNT, CDR2 YYREEE (reference sequence). Trimming removed 4 bases at V and 3 bases at J, with 8 bases between. DNA of the CDR3: TGTGCCAGCAGCGCGGGACTCTACGAGCAGTACTTC. Translated: CASSAGLYEQYF.

In this sample, this clone turned up once. The chain carries TRBV15 and TRBJ2-5; tentative D call: TRBD2 (5 bases). Trimming cost V 5 bases and J 4 bases, with 11 bases left between them. The CDR3 runs 13 residues. The germline V gene encodes CDR1 LNHNV and CDR2 YYDKDF (reference sequence). The CDR3, as DNA: TGTGCCACCAGCGGACCTCGGGGAGAGACCCAGTACTTC. Amino acid sequence: CATSGPRGETQYF.

V gene TRBV7-6 combines with J gene TRBJ1-5; no clear D. The CDR3 extends over 15 amino acids. V lost 0 bases and J 0 bases, leaving 6 bases between the germline ends. The germline V gene encodes CDR1 SGHVS and CDR2 FNYEAQ. The CDR3 region is CASSLAVSSNQPQHF. The CDR3 DNA is TGTGCCAGCAGCTTAGCAGTCTCTAGCAATCAGCCCCAGCATTTT.

The rearrangement joins TRBV7-2 to TRBJ2-7; D call uncertain. The CDR3 sequence is 14 residues long. V was cut by 1 base and J by 2 bases, with 9 bases left in between. The germline CDR1 and CDR2 sequences are SGHTA and FQGNSA. In DNA form, the CDR3 reads TGTGCCAGCAGCTTAGACGTCGGCCCCTACGAGCAGTACTTC. Amino acid sequence: CASSLDVGPYEQYF.

This chain connects TRBV5-6 to TRBJ2-1, with D tentatively TRBD1 (6 bases). CDR1 SGHDT and CDR2 YYEEEE come from the germline V gene. V was trimmed by 2 bases and J by 3 bases, leaving 12 bases between them. There are 15 residues in the CDR3. CDR3 protein: CASSFRDIYYNEQFF. The CDR3 DNA reads as TGTGCCAGCAGCTTCCGGGACATATACTACAATGAGCAGTTCTTC. The whole variable domain, remainder taken from reference TRBV5-6 and TRBJ2-1, is DAGVTQSPTHLIKTRGQQVTLRCSPKSGHDTVSWYQQALGQGPQFIFQYYEEEERQRGNFPDRFSGHQFPNYSSELNVNALLLGDSALYLCASSFRDIYYNEQFFGPGTRLTVL.

This chain connects TRBV6-5 to TRBJ2-7; tentatively, D is TRBD2 (5 bases). CDR3 length: 15 amino acids. V shed 0 bases and J shed 1 base, with 10 bases lying between them. The germline CDR1 and CDR2 sequences are MNHEY and SVGAGI. CDR3 sequence reads: CASSYSKTISYEQYF. In DNA form, the CDR3 reads TGTGCCAGCAGTTACTCGAAGACTATTTCCTACGAGCAGTACTTC.

As to this clone: This probably arose from a read error, given a far larger clone one base away. The chain joins TRBV5-6 to TRBJ2-4, with 10 bases identical to TRBD1. CDR3 length: 18 amino acids. V shed 2 bases and J 1 base; nucleotides not matched to a gene: 9. CDR1 and CDR2 (germline): SGHDT, YYEEEE. The CDR3 DNA sequence: TGTGCCAGCAGCTTCGAGTACGGGGGACAGGGGGCCAAAAACATTCAGTACTTC. Amino acid sequence: CASSFEYGGQGAKNIQYF.

The V and J genes are TRBV19 and TRBJ2-7, with unresolved D. Between the trimmed V and J ends, which lost 3 bases and 6 bases, there was a span of 15 bases. The CDR3 is made up of 14 amino acids. In germline, CDR1 is LNHDA, CDR2 SQIVND (reference sequence). The CDR3 coding sequence is TGTGCCAGTAGTATTTTCGGACCTACGATCGAGCAGTACTTC. Translation gives CASSIFGPTIEQYF. Full variable domain (missing parts from reference TRBV19 and TRBJ2-7): DGGITQSPKYLFRKEGQNVTLSCEQNLNHDAMYWYRQDPGQGLRLIYYSQIVNDFQKGDIAEGYSVSREKKESFPLTVTSAQKNPTAFYLCASSIFGPTIEQYFGPGTRLTVT.

CDR3: CASSPRLAGGQETQYF. CDR3 DNA sequence: TGTGCCAGCAGTCCCAGACTAGCGGGAGGACAAGAGACCCAGTACTTC. The chain uses TRBV27 and TRBJ2-5; 13 bases are a match to TRBD2. Germline-derived CDR1 and CDR2 are MNHEY and SMNVEV (reference sequence). The CDR3 loop spans 16 amino acids. V lost 5 bases to trimming and J lost 2 bases; unmatched junction nucleotides: 5.

The chain carries TRBV5-6 and TRBJ2-7; 12 bases fit TRBD2. This CDR3 has 15 residues. The J segment lost 3 bases and the V segment lost 5 bases, leaving 6 bases of the junction unmatched. Germline loops: CDR1 SGHDT, CDR2 YYEEEE. The CDR3 region is CASRSGTSGYYEQYF. CDR3 bases: TGTGCCAGCAGGTCCGGGACTAGCGGGTACTACGAGCAGTACTTC.

The chain has TRBV7-9 and TRBJ2-5; D uncertain. The tail of the sequence fits TRBJ2-7 better, so the J call may be wrong. From germline, CDR1 is SEHNR and CDR2 FQNEAQ (reference sequence). The CDR3 length is 13 residues. CDR3 bases: TGTGCCAGCAGCTTAGTGTCTCCCTACGAGCAGTACTTC. Protein product: CASSLVSPYEQYF.

V gene TRBV6-5 combines with J gene TRBJ1-5; D is ambiguous. Germline CDR1 MNHEY, CDR2 SVGAGI. Trimming stripped 0 bases from V and 7 bases from J, with 13 bases between. The CDR3 covers 15 residues. The CDR3 bases are TGTGCCAGCAGTTACTCGGGTCAGGAGAGGCAGCCCCAGCATTTT. It yields the protein CASSYSGQERQPQHF.

The chain couples TRBV19 to TRBJ2-1; D possibly corresponds to TRBD2 (6 bases). Trimming cost V 8 bases and J 4 bases, with 24 bases left between them. The CDR3 spans 17 residues. Germline V lookup: CDR1 LNHDA, CDR2 SQIVND (reference sequence). This CDR3 is CASENRTGGLSYNEQFF. In DNA, the CDR3 is TGTGCCAGTGAGAACCGTACCGGAGGACTAAGTTACAATGAGCAGTTCTTC.

The chain is built from TRBV4-3 and TRBJ2-7; D remains unclear. Trimming shortened V by 2 bases and J by 5 bases, and 10 bases separated the two germline ends. Germline CDR1 reads LGHNA; CDR2 reads YSLEER. The length of the CDR3 is 13 residues. The CDR3 nucleotides read TGCGCCAGCAGCCAATACTCAGCTGACGAGCAGTACTTC. This codes for CASSQYSADEQYF.

The V and J genes are TRBV11-2 and TRBJ2-7, with D possibly TRBD1 on 5 matching bases. Germline loops: CDR1 SGHAT, CDR2 FQNNGV. This CDR3 region has 14 residues. Trimming took off 1 base at V and 4 bases at J, with 11 bases between the two ends. The CDR3 sequence is CASSLGPQGYEQYF. CDR3 sequence (DNA): TGTGCCAGCAGCTTAGGGCCGCAGGGTTACGAGCAGTACTTC.